This T cell receptor (beta chain) was sequenced during a study of T cell changes during pregnancy in multiple sclerosis. Germline assignment: CDR1 MNHEY and CDR2 SMNVEV (reference sequence). V lost 2 bases to trimming and J lost 3 bases; unmatched junction nucleotides: 8. This CDR3 has 17 amino acids. The protocol was immunoSEQ multiplex PCR, while the TCRdb copy is restricted to in-frame clones and leaves out a portion. The table has 55,000 to 85,000 clones, 80% to 95% seen once. The chain links TRBV27 to TRBJ2-1; 9 bases agree with TRBD1. Sequencing used CD4+ T cells from peripheral blood mononuclear cells, obtained after pregnancy. This receptor was taken from a female donor with multiple sclerosis, enrolled in a pregnancy study. CDR3 in DNA: TGTGCCAGCAGTTTAATGTCAGGGACAGGGCGCTACAATGAGCAGTTCTTC. This sequence encodes CASSLMSGTGRYNEQFF.